A single sample gave rise to the 26 T cell receptor beta chains below, sequenced in a study of blood T cell repertoires in COVID-19. Assay: immunoSEQ multiplex PCR; the TCRdb copy retains only in-frame clones and omits some. The repertoire holds 300,000 to 450,000 clones, approximately 90% seen once, with approximately 4.1% in the top ten. Sequencing was performed on peripheral blood. The receptor set was obtained from a woman in her fifties or sixties with COVID-19, enrolled during active disease.

A word on this clone: The germline gene is not matched at one end of the junction; a read error may be the cause. V is TRBV14 and J is TRBJ2-2; 7 nucleotides match TRBD1. The length of the CDR3 is 14 residues. Germline CDR1 is SGHDN and CDR2 is FVKESK. CDR3 nucleotides: TGTGCCAGCAGACAAGCAGGGGGTGCCGGGGAGCTGTTTTTT. Translated: CASRQAGGAGELFF.

Comment on this clone: Other DNA sequences within the sample encode an identical CDR3. The chain has TRBV25-1 and TRBJ2-2, with TRBD2 matching 8 bases. The CDR3 has 14 amino acids. In germline, CDR1 is MGHDK, CDR2 SYGVNS. J lost 8 bases, V lost 8 bases, and 10 bases had no gene match. CDR3 nucleotide sequence: TGTGCCAGCCGCCGGGGGGGCGGGACGGGGGAGCTGTTTTTT. Its translation: CASRRGGGTGELFF.

The rearrangement links TRBV30 to TRBJ2-3; 9 nucleotides align to TRBD2. The CDR3 covers 17 residues. Germline V gene lookup returns CDR1 GTSNPN and CDR2 SVGIG (reference sequence). Trimming removed 2 bases from V and 6 bases from J; junction bases left unmatched: 15. CDR3 loop: CAWSTRGGAGGLDTQYF. For the CDR3, the DNA is TGTGCCTGGAGTACCCGGGGCGGAGCGGGGGGACTTGATACGCAGTATTTT.

The chain couples TRBV18 to TRBJ1-2; possible D gene TRBD1, 5 bases. The CDR3 is made up of 15 amino acids. CDR1 KGHSH and CDR2 LQKENI come from the germline V gene. Trimming shortened V by 3 bases and J by 0 bases, and 11 bases separated the two germline ends. The CDR3 DNA is TGTGCCAGCTCACCGATCGACAGCCCTAACTATGGCTACACCTTC. Encoded protein: CASSPIDSPNYGYTF. Full variable domain (remainder filled in from reference TRBV18 and TRBJ1-2): NAGVMQNPRHLVRRRGQEARLRCSPMKGHSHVYWYRQLPEEGLKFMVYLQKENIIDESGMPKERFSAEFPKEGPSILRIQQVVRGDSAAYFCASSPIDSPNYGYTFGSGTRLTVV.

This rearrangement joins TRBV10-3 to TRBJ1-6, with TRBD1 identical over 9 bases. The V and J ends lost 10 bases and 5 bases, in that order; junction bases with no gene match: 9. The CDR3 totals 15 residues. Germline CDR1 and CDR2: ENHRY and SYGVKD. The CDR3 region has the DNA TGTGCCACGCGAGATGGGACAGGGAATAATTCACCCCTCCACTTT. This codes for CATRDGTGNNSPLHF.

The chain carries TRBV13 and TRBJ1-2; D call uncertain. In germline, CDR1 is PRHDT, CDR2 FYEKMQ (reference sequence). The germline V and J ends were trimmed by 5 bases and 2 bases, with 12 bases remaining between them. CDR3 length: 14 residues. The CDR3 is CASSTLGRNYGYTF. The CDR3, as DNA: TGTGCCAGCAGCACTCTTGGGAGGAACTATGGCTACACCTTC. The complete variable domain, with remaining parts taken from reference TRBV13 and TRBJ1-2, reads AAGVIQSPRHLIKEKRETATLKCYPIPRHDTVYWYQQGPGQDPQFLISFYEKMQSDKGSIPDRFSAQQFSDYHSELNMSSLELGDSALYFCASSTLGRNYGYTFGSGTRLTVV.

The V call is TRBV4-2, the J call TRBJ2-7, with TRBD1 matching 8 bases. The CDR3 covers 15 residues. CDR1 and CDR2 from the germline V gene are LGHNA and YNFKEQ. V lost 3 bases to trimming and J lost 4 bases; unmatched junction nucleotides: 8. For the CDR3, the DNA is TGTGCCAGCAGCCAGCCGGGACAGGCTCGTTACGAGCAGTACTTC. Its protein is CASSQPGQARYEQYF.

The gene calls are TRBV24-1 and TRBJ1-2, with D perhaps matching TRBD1 (6 bases). Germline CDR1 reads KGHDR; CDR2 reads SFDVKD. CDR3 length equals 14 residues. The ends were cut back, 3 bases at V and 7 bases at J, with 14 bases in the middle. CDR3 DNA: TGTGCCACCAGTGATGACAGGTTACCGGGTGGCTACACCTTC. It is translated as CATSDDRLPGGYTF.

The V gene is TRBV19, the J gene TRBJ2-3; TRBD2 is a possible D gene (6 bases). Germline V gene lookup returns CDR1 LNHDA and CDR2 SQIVND (reference sequence). The CDR3 length is 14 residues. V lost 6 bases and J lost 6, with 16 bases in between. The CDR3 DNA sequence: TGTGCCAGTAGGTTGAGCGGGCTAGCGGATACGCAGTATTTT. Translation gives CASRLSGLADTQYF.

The chain couples TRBV5-1 to TRBJ1-3; a possible D gene is TRBD1 (5 bases). This CDR3 contains 14 residues. V was clipped by 4 bases and J by 0 bases, with 8 bases between them. Germline V CDR1 and CDR2: SGHRS, YFSETQ. The CDR3 bases are TGCGCCAGCAGCGGGGACTTCTCTGGAAACACCATATATTTT. Translated: CASSGDFSGNTIYF.

The J gene is TRBJ1-5, the V gene TRBV7-6; D call uncertain. Germline V gene sequence: CDR1 SGHVS, CDR2 FNYEAQ. V gave up 0 bases and J gave up 5 bases, with 17 bases separating them. This CDR3 is 17 amino acids long. The CDR3: CASSLAAAEEYHQPQHF. In nucleotides, the CDR3 is TGTGCCAGCAGCTTAGCGGCCGCCGAGGAGTATCATCAGCCCCAGCATTTT.

Of note for this clone: Other DNA sequences in this sample translate to the same CDR3. The gene calls are TRBV9 and TRBJ2-5; the match to TRBD2 covers 7 bases. The junction had 1 base not matched to a gene; V was cut back by 2 bases and J by 0 bases. Germline CDR1 SGDLS, CDR2 YYNGEE. This CDR3 spans 14 amino acids. CDR3 sequence reads: CASSVGGNQETQYF. The DNA of the CDR3 is TGTGCCAGCAGCGTCGGGGGGAACCAAGAGACCCAGTACTTC.

V usage is TRBV27 and J usage is TRBJ2-7, with D possibly TRBD1 on 5 matching bases. Trimming stripped 2 bases from V and 4 bases from J, with 15 bases between. This CDR3 contains 15 residues. Germline V lookup: CDR1 MNHEY, CDR2 SMNVEV (reference sequence). The CDR3 region has the DNA TGTGCCAGCAGTTTAAAAGCAGGGTCAAATTACGAGCAGTACTTC. Protein product: CASSLKAGSNYEQYF.

The chain couples TRBV6-5 to TRBJ2-1, with D perhaps matching TRBD2 (7 bases). The CDR3 has 14 amino acids. CDR1 and CDR2 (germline): MNHEY, SVGAGI. V lost 6 bases to trimming and J lost 8 bases, with 17 bases between them. CDR3 sequence (DNA): TGTGCCAGCAGCGGAAGGGGGGAGGGGGATGAGCAGTTCTTC. Its protein is CASSGRGEGDEQFF.

The chain has TRBV6-1 and TRBJ2-1; D is perhaps TRBD1 (6 bases). CDR3 length: 16 residues. Germline V CDR1 and CDR2: MNHNS, SASEGT. V was clipped by 0 bases and J by 0 bases, with 9 bases between them. CDR3 DNA: TGTGCCAGCAGTGAAGCGCTCAGGGGCTCCTACAATGAGCAGTTCTTC. Protein product: CASSEALRGSYNEQFF.

The chain couples TRBV5-1 to TRBJ1-4; 8 nucleotides agree with TRBD1. This CDR3 contains 14 residues. CDR1 is SGHRS and CDR2 is YFSETQ in the germline V gene. V shed 4 bases and J 8 bases; nucleotides not matched to a gene: 7. The DNA for the CDR3 is TGCGCCAGCAGCACAGGGGGGGTTAGAGAAAAACTGTTTTTT. Amino acid sequence: CASSTGGVREKLFF.

V is TRBV5-1 and J is TRBJ2-7; 10 bases are shared with TRBD1. Trimming cost V 2 bases and J 5 bases; bases outside gene matches: 7. The CDR3 sequence is 15 residues long. Germline assignment: CDR1 SGHRS and CDR2 YFSETQ. The chain's CDR3 is CASSFPGQGRNEQYF. CDR3 nucleotides: TGCGCCAGCAGCTTTCCGGGACAGGGGCGCAACGAGCAGTACTTC. Full variable domain (missing parts from reference TRBV5-1 and TRBJ2-7): KAGVTQTPRYLIKTRGQQVTLSCSPISGHRSVSWYQQTPGQGLQFLFEYFSETQRNKGNFPGRFSGRQFSNSRSEMNVSTLELGDSALYLCASSFPGQGRNEQYFGPGTRLTVT.

This clone turned up a few times. The chain links TRBV19 to TRBJ2-5; no clear D. CDR1 is LNHDA, CDR2 SQIVND, per germline (reference sequence). This CDR3 is built from 13 residues. Trimming stripped 4 bases from V and 2 bases from J, with 8 bases between. The DNA for the CDR3 is TGTGCCAGTAGTAGGGTAGCTCAAGAGACCCAGTACTTC. Its translation is CASSRVAQETQYF.

The J gene is TRBJ2-7, the V gene TRBV11-2; 7 bases agree with TRBD1. Germline CDR1 is SGHAT and CDR2 is FQNNGV. V lost 4 bases and J lost 3; bases outside the gene matches: 3. This CDR3 is built from 13 residues. This CDR3 reads CASSSQGFYEQYF. In DNA form, the CDR3 reads TGTGCCAGCAGCTCACAGGGGTTCTACGAGCAGTACTTC.

The chain uses TRBV7-2 and TRBJ2-2, with 15 bases aligning to TRBD2. This CDR3 is 17 amino acids long. V lost 9 bases, J lost 4 bases, and 9 bases stayed unmatched. The V gene's germline CDR1 is SGHTA and CDR2 FQGNSA. CDR3 loop: CASSVGLAGGSTGELFF. CDR3 nucleotide sequence: TGTGCCAGTTCAGTAGGACTAGCGGGGGGGAGCACCGGGGAGCTGTTTTTT.

This clone is a singleton in its sample. V usage is TRBV9 and J usage is TRBJ1-1; the D gene is possibly TRBD1 (5 bases). V shed 0 bases and J shed 5 bases, with 20 bases lying between them. Germline CDR1 SGDLS, CDR2 YYNGEE. The CDR3 contains 17 residues. The chain's CDR3 is CASSVGRWAGRRTEAFF. The DNA for the CDR3 is TGTGCCAGCAGCGTAGGAAGATGGGCAGGGCGAAGGACTGAAGCTTTCTTT.

V usage is TRBV9 and J usage is TRBJ1-5; possibly TRBD1 for D (6 bases). The CDR3 extends over 16 amino acids. Germline CDR1 and CDR2: SGDLS and YYNGEE. Deletions cut 7 bases from V and 1 base from J, with 18 bases between. This CDR3 is CASPRGGAESNQPQHF. The DNA of the CDR3 is TGTGCCAGCCCCCGGGGGGGCGCGGAGAGCAATCAGCCCCAGCATTTT.

The gene calls are TRBV7-2 and TRBJ1-1; TRBD1 matches at 11 bases. The V and J ends lost 1 base and 4 bases, in that order; junction bases with no gene match: 8. CDR1 and CDR2 (germline): SGHTA, FQGNSA. The CDR3 runs 17 residues. The CDR3 sequence is CASSLGGQGGVITEAFF. The CDR3 nucleotides are TGTGCCAGCAGCTTAGGGGGACAGGGGGGTGTGATCACTGAAGCTTTCTTT.

The chain is built from TRBV5-1 and TRBJ1-4; D might be TRBD1 (5 bases). Trimming left V 1 base short and J 7 bases short, with 8 bases between. Germline V gene sequence: CDR1 SGHRS, CDR2 YFSETQ. The CDR3 runs to 13 residues. The CDR3 region is CASSLRGSEKLFF. CDR3 in DNA: TGCGCCAGCAGCTTGAGGGGATCTGAAAAACTGTTTTTT.

The chain recombines TRBV6-5 with TRBJ2-1, with D tentatively TRBD1 (5 bases). The CDR3 contains 15 residues. V was trimmed by 0 bases and J by 8 bases, leaving 14 bases between them. Germline CDR1 MNHEY, CDR2 SVGAGI. CDR3 region: CASSYSGKGWDEQFF. For the CDR3, the DNA is TGTGCCAGCAGTTACTCCGGTAAGGGGTGGGATGAGCAGTTCTTC.

The V gene is TRBV5-1, the J gene TRBJ1-5; D uncertain. Per the germline V gene, CDR1 is SGHRS and CDR2 is YFSETQ. This CDR3 is built from 12 residues. V lost 4 bases, J lost 4 bases, and 6 bases lay in between. CDR3 protein: CASSERNQPQHF. The CDR3 DNA follows: TGCGCCAGCAGCGAGAGAAATCAGCCCCAGCATTTT.